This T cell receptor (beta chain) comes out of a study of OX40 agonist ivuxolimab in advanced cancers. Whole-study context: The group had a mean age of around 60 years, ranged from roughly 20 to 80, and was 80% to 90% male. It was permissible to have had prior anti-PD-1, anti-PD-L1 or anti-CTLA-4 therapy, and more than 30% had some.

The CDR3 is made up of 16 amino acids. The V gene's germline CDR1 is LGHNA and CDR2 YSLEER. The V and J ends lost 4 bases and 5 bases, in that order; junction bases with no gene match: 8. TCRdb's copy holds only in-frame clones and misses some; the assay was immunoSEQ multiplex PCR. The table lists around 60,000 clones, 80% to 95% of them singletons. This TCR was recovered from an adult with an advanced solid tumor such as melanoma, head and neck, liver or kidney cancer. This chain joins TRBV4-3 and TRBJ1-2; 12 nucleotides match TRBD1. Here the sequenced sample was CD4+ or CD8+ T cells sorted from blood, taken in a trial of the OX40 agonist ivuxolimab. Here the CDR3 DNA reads TGCGCCAGCAGCCCGGGGACAGGGGGCTTGGAATATGGCTACACCTTC. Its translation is CASSPGTGGLEYGYTF.